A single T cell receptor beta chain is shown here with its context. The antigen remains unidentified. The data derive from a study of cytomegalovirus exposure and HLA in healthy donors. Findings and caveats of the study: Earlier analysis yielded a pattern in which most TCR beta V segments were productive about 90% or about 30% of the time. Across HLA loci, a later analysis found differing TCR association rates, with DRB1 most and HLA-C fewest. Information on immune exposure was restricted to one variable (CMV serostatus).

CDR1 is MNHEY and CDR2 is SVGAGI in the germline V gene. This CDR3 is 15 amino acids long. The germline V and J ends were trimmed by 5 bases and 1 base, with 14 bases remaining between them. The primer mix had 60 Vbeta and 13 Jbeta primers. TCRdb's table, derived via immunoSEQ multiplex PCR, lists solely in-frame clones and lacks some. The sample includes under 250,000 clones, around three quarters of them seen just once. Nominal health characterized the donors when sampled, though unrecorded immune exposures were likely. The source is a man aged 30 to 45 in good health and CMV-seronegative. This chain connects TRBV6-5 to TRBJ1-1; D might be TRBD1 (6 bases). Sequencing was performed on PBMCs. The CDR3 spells CASSRSGTRNTEAFF. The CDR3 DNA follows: TGTGCCAGCAGTCGCTCCGGGACACGGAACACTGAAGCTTTCTTT.